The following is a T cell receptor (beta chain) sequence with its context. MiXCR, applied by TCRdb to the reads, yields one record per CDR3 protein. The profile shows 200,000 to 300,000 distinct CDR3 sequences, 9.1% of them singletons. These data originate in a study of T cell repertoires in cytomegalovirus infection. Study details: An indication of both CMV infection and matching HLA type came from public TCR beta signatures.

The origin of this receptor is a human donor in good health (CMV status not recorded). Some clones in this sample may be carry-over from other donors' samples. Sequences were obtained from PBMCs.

The CDR3 reads CASSLPGGRGNEQFF. CDR3 bases: TGTGCCAGCAGTTTACCGGGGGGGAGGGGCAATGAGCAGTTCTTC. This chain connects TRBV12-3 or TRBV12-4 to TRBJ2-1; 8 bases are shared with TRBD2. This CDR3 contains 15 residues. V lost 2 bases, J lost 6 bases, and 6 bases stayed unmatched.